These T cell receptor beta chains were read from a single sample in a study of tumor-infiltrating lymphocytes in localized non-small cell lung cancer. Sequencing used immunoSEQ multiplex PCR; TCRdb keeps in-frame clones, though not all of them. The sample carries approximately 10,000 clones, roughly 84% recorded once. Material: lung tumor tissue. The receptors derive from a human donor with non-small cell lung cancer. Both conserved end residues are part of each CDR3. The order of the fields is D gene, V gene, J gene, clone size, CDR3 DNA, CDR3 protein. A D gene is named only where the DNA matches it firmly. Expanded clones get a size class; other rows say once, few or many, or leave the size out.

NA	TRBV6-6	TRBJ1-5	NA	TGTGCCACCACACCTTCCGGGGACCAACAGCCCCAGCATTTT	CATTPSGDQQPQHF
TRBD2	TRBV9	TRBJ2-7	NA	TGTGCCAGCACCCCGGGGCAAGCGGGAGTACAGGAGCAGTACTTC	CASTPGQAGVQEQYF
TRBD1	TRBV28	TRBJ2-7	NA	TGTGCCAGCAGCCAATACAGGGGTAACGAGCAGTACTTC	CASSQYRGNEQYF
NA	TRBV7-9	TRBJ2-2	NA	TGTGCCAGCAGCACAGGGTTGGCCGGGGAGCTGTTTTTT	CASSTGLAGELFF
TRBD1	TRBV14	TRBJ2-1	NA	TGTGCCAGCAGCCAACTTGACAGGGGGCGAAAGGAGCAGTTCTTC	CASSQLDRGRKEQFF
NA	TRBV20-1	TRBJ2-3	NA	TGCAGTGCTCCCCTCGTAAATACGCAGTATTTT	CSAPLVNTQYF
NA	TRBV30	TRBJ1-2	NA	TGTGCCTGGAGTGTGTCCCGCGGAGGAAACTATGGCTACACCTTC	CAWSVSRGGNYGYTF
NA	TRBV27	TRBJ2-7	NA	TGTGCCAGCAGGGGGCGAGACATGAGGTTACACGAGCAGTACTTC	CASRGRDMRLHEQYF
NA	TRBV28	TRBJ2-7	NA	TGTGCCAGCAGGAGCGTGGGCACCTACGAGCAGTACTTC	CASRSVGTYEQYF
NA	TRBV25-1	TRBJ2-1	few	TGTGCCAGCACCCACGGACGGTACAATGAGCAGTTCTTC	CASTHGRYNEQFF
TRBD1	TRBV7-9	TRBJ1-2	NA	TGTGCCAGCAGCTTATTGACAGGGTCTGGCTACACCTTC	CASSLLTGSGYTF
NA	TRBV7-9	TRBJ2-7	NA	TGTGCCAGCAGCTTAGGGAGCGGCCCCTACGAGCAGTACTTC	CASSLGSGPYEQYF
NA	TRBV19	TRBJ2-3	NA	TGTGCCAGTAGTATCACAGGGCCCAGGTCTGGCGGGCAGTATTTT	CASSITGPRSGGQYF